One T cell receptor (beta chain) is described in this entry. What it binds is not known. Assay: immunoSEQ multiplex PCR; the TCRdb copy retains only in-frame clones and omits some. Counted here are 1,500,000 or so clones, around 98.5% occurring once; the ten biggest clones make up 0.3% to 0.45%. CDR1 MNHEY and CDR2 SVGAGI come from the germline V gene. V shed 6 bases, J shed 3 bases, and the junction held 8 bases outside the gene matches. CDR3 length: 14 residues. This sample is part of a study of shared clonotypes between healthy human individuals. Study findings and constraints: Estimated richness values were generally larger in naive subsets than in memory subsets. Sharing across a handful of donors was seen in around 5% of naive CD4 clonotypes.

Donors comprised only Caucasian adults living in Nashville, Tennessee. Sequencing was done on a sample of naive CD4+ T cells sorted from blood. The sample's subset: CD45RA+ positively selected. This clonotype originated in a man aged 25-45 years in good health. The chain couples TRBV6-5 to TRBJ2-7; 7 bases are a match to TRBD1. This chain's CDR3 is CASRRGQVSYEQYF. CDR3 sequence (DNA): TGTGCCAGCAGACGAGGACAGGTGAGCTACGAGCAGTACTTC.